This paragraph reports one TCR beta chain. The target antigen is unknown. The entry originates in a study of beta chain features in type 1 diabetes. General study results and limits: Sequencing of cDNA might inflate the share of cells that strongly express TCR.

V lost 0 bases, J lost 2 bases, and 9 bases lay in between. Germline lookup yields CDR1 SGHRS and CDR2 YFSETQ. The CDR3 has 14 amino acids. Expressed TCRB transcripts were sequenced because the entire RNA isolate underwent reverse transcription. The repertoire was sequenced with immunoSEQ multiplex PCR; TCRdb's copy has only in-frame clones and lacks some. The profile covers 130,000 to 150,000 clones, with just over 9% appearing a single time and about 0.61% taken by the ten largest. The sequencing input was central memory CD4+ T cells from blood. The clonotype comes from a man aged 18 to 30 in good health. The chain couples TRBV5-1 to TRBJ2-7; TRBD1 is a possible D gene (5 bases). The CDR3 DNA is TGCGCCAGCAGCTTGGAGGCAGGGCCCTACGAGCAGTACTTC. This translates into CASSLEAGPYEQYF.